This T cell receptor (beta chain) was sequenced in a study of blood T cell repertoires in COVID-19. About the research overall: Researchers got acute and convalescent COVID-19 samples from the United States, Italy and Spain. In each case, the material was cDNA or gDNA derived from T cells, B-cell-depleted T cells, or PBMCs.

Germline V gene lookup returns CDR1 KGHSH and CDR2 LQKENI. V dropped 3 bases and J dropped 5 bases, with 10 bases sitting between them. CDR3 size: 13 residues. Clones were sequenced by immunoSEQ multiplex PCR, and TCRdb holds only the in-frame ones, with some missing. The table shows about 240,000 clones, with about four fifths occurring only once. The source is a woman in her forties who had been exposed to COVID-19. The rearrangement links TRBV18 to TRBJ2-5; no firm D call. The specimen sequenced was PBMCs or T cells enriched from blood (not recorded which). CDR3 sequence reads: CASSPPFGETQYF. CDR3 DNA sequence: TGTGCCAGCTCACCTCCATTCGGGGAGACCCAGTACTTC. Full variable domain (missing parts from reference TRBV18 and TRBJ2-5): NAGVMQNPRHLVRRRGQEARLRCSPMKGHSHVYWYRQLPEEGLKFMVYLQKENIIDESGMPKERFSAEFPKEGPSILRIQQVVRGDSAAYFCASSPPFGETQYFGPGTRLLVL.